This T cell receptor beta chain was retrieved from a study of human T cells and chemical hapten exposure. Time point here: patch test 2, 6 weeks after DPC sensitization. Indicated treatment: therapeutic diphenylcyclopropenone sensitization with weekly scalp DPC. TCRdb re-called the RACE reads with MiXCR, one entry per CDR3 protein. The profile covers tens of thousands of distinct CDR3 sequences, with 8.5% appearing a single time and around 3.3% taken by the ten largest. The CDR3 totals 17 residues. Germline CDR1 and CDR2: LGHNA and YNFKEQ. V lost 1 base and J 0 bases, leaving 16 bases between the germline ends.

This clonotype was sampled from a woman aged 45-60 years with alopecia areata. Some clones in this sample may be carry-over from other donors' samples. The chain uses TRBV4-2 and TRBJ2-7; the D call may be TRBD1 or TRBD2 (6 bases each). Sequences were derived from whole blood, sampled in connection with sensitization to the hapten diphenylcyclopropenone (DPC). The CDR3 sequence: CASSQVDGGAPSYEQYF. CDR3 in DNA: TGTGCCAGCAGCCAAGTTGACGGGGGCGCGCCCTCCTACGAGCAGTACTTC.